The 30 T cell receptor beta chains in this list originate from one sample, sequenced in a study of neurological immune-mediated disorders. A single record per CDR3 protein comes from TCRdb applying MiXCR to the 5' RACE reads. This table has about 79,000 distinct CDR3 sequences, 13% to 15% appearing once. The sequenced sample was PBMCs. All receptors derive from a woman between 50 and 59 years old in good health.

The rearrangement links TRBV6-5 to TRBJ1-6, with TRBD1 matching 9 bases. The V segment lost 6 bases and the J segment 7 bases; nucleotides outside the gene matches: 10. Per germline, CDR1 MNHEY and CDR2 SVGAGI. The CDR3 length is 16 residues. CDR3 residues: CASRPTGTGNNSPLHF. CDR3 in DNA: TGTGCCAGCAGGCCTACCGGGACAGGGAACAATTCACCCCTCCACTTT.

This rearrangement joins TRBV5-1 to TRBJ2-6; D not certain. The CDR3 has 16 residues. Germline CDR1 is SGHRS and CDR2 is YFSETQ. The V end lost 8 bases, the J end lost 0 bases, and 15 bases lay between the germline ends. CDR3 bases: TGCGCCAGAAGATTGAGACTGAGCTCTGGGGCCAACGTCCTGACTTTC. Its translation: CARRLRLSSGANVLTF.

This clonotype was seen repeatedly, ten times or more. The chain combines TRBV20-1 with TRBJ2-2; D is uncertain. Germline CDR1 DFQATT, CDR2 SNEGSKA (reference sequence). The CDR3 covers 11 residues. V shed 5 bases and J shed 7 bases, with 8 bases lying between them. As DNA, the CDR3 is TGCAGTGCTGGTTTTGTCGGGGAGCTGTTTTTT. Translated: CSAGFVGELFF.

The rearrangement joins TRBV19 to TRBJ2-3, with TRBD2 matching over 8 bases. The junction had 1 base not matched to a gene; V was cut back by 2 bases and J by 0 bases. Germline CDR1 and CDR2: LNHDA and SQIVND (reference sequence). CDR3 length: 15 residues. This CDR3 reads CASSISGRSTDTQYF. CDR3 nucleotide sequence: TGTGCCAGTAGTATAAGCGGGAGAAGCACAGATACGCAGTATTTT.

This clonotype came up many times. This chain joins TRBV6-1 and TRBJ2-7, with 7 nucleotides matching TRBD2. With V trimmed by 1 base and J by 2 bases, 5 bases remained unmatched. The CDR3 totals 15 residues. Looked up from germline, CDR1 is MNHNS and CDR2 is SASEGT. CDR3: CASSEGGGYPYEQYF. CDR3 nucleotides: TGTGCCAGCAGTGAAGGCGGGGGATACCCCTACGAGCAGTACTTC.

The V call is TRBV9, the J call TRBJ2-2, with TRBD2 matching over 7 bases. Germline-derived CDR1 and CDR2 are SGDLS and YYNGEE. The CDR3 consists of 17 residues. Unmatched junction bases numbered 13, after V lost 4 bases and J lost 4 bases. The CDR3 DNA sequence: TGTGCCAGCAGCCTAGTCGCCGGGGGACTATCCACCGGGGAGCTGTTTTTT. Translated: CASSLVAGGLSTGELFF.

This clonotype was counted many times. The gene calls are TRBV20-1 and TRBJ1-2, with 9 nucleotides matching TRBD1. This CDR3 has 15 residues. Germline V lookup: CDR1 DFQATT, CDR2 SNEGSKA (reference sequence). J lost 4 bases, V lost 4 bases, and 10 bases had no gene match. CDR3 loop: CSANKSPGQGYGYTF. CDR3 coding DNA: TGCAGTGCTAACAAATCCCCGGGACAGGGCTATGGCTACACCTTC.

This clonotype was detected ten times or more. This sequence joins TRBV29-1 and TRBJ2-5; D may correspond to TRBD1 or TRBD2 (5 bases each). The ends were cut back, 0 bases at V and 2 bases at J, with 16 bases in the middle. The CDR3 loop spans 16 amino acids. Germline V CDR1 and CDR2: SQVTM, ANQGSEA. CDR3 DNA: TGCAGCGTTGAAGATGGATTCCGGGGCGGGCAAGAGACCCAGTACTTC. Translation gives CSVEDGFRGGQETQYF.

The sample holds many counts of this clonotype. The rearrangement links TRBV15 to TRBJ2-1; 12 nucleotides agree with TRBD2. The CDR3 is made up of 20 amino acids. With V trimmed by 0 bases and J by 5 bases, 14 bases remained unmatched. Germline assignment: CDR1 LNHNV and CDR2 YYDKDF (reference sequence). The CDR3: CATSRDYPLAGGGAHNEQFF. The CDR3 nucleotides read TGTGCCACCAGCAGAGATTATCCCCTAGCGGGGGGGGGGGCCCACAATGAGCAGTTCTTC.

This clonotype has ten or more counts. This chain links TRBV9 with TRBJ2-2; 7 bases are a match to TRBD2. With 0 bases clipped from V and 5 bases from J, the junction kept 7 bases outside the gene matches. The CDR3 loop spans 16 amino acids. Germline CDR1 is SGDLS and CDR2 is YYNGEE. The CDR3: CASSVAGGRKTGELFF. The CDR3 DNA reads as TGTGCCAGCAGCGTAGCGGGGGGACGGAAAACCGGGGAGCTGTTTTTT.

This clonotype was observed many times. The chain links TRBV5-5 to TRBJ2-7, with D unresolved. CDR1 and CDR2 from the germline V gene are SGHKS and YYEKEE (reference sequence). The CDR3 has 13 amino acids. Trimming pared 0 bases from V and 3 bases from J, leaving 7 bases between. CDR3 coding DNA: TGTGCCAGCAGCTTGGTTGCAGGCTACGAGCAGTACTTC. Encoded protein: CASSLVAGYEQYF.

This clonotype occurred many times. The V call is TRBV5-5, the J call TRBJ2-5; possible D gene TRBD2, 6 bases. CDR1 is SGHKS and CDR2 is YYEKEE in the germline V gene (reference sequence). CDR3 length: 16 amino acids. Trimming removed 0 bases from V and 1 base from J, with 13 bases in between. Here the CDR3 DNA reads TGTGCCAGCAGCTTGGGCCGGGGGTCGACCCAAGAGACCCAGTACTTC. As protein: CASSLGRGSTQETQYF.

This clonotype came up many times. V and J are TRBV20-1 and TRBJ2-1; TRBD2 aligns across 9 bases. CDR3 length: 16 amino acids. Germline V gene lookup returns CDR1 DFQATT and CDR2 SNEGSKA (reference sequence). Trimming removed 6 bases from V and 4 bases from J; junction bases left unmatched: 13. The CDR3 loop is CSAYPSLAGGYNEQFF. The CDR3 nucleotides are TGCAGTGCATATCCCAGCCTGGCGGGAGGGTACAATGAGCAGTTCTTC.

This clonotype was recorded many times. This chain links TRBV24-1 with TRBJ2-5; maybe TRBD1 (6 bases). Germline V gene lookup returns CDR1 KGHDR and CDR2 SFDVKD. This CDR3 comprises 13 residues. Deletions cut 3 bases from V and 5 bases from J, with 9 bases between. CDR3 sequence (DNA): TGTGCCACCAGTGATGGGGGCAGGGAGACCCAGTACTTC. This gives the protein CATSDGGRETQYF.

The rearrangement joins TRBV4-2 to TRBJ2-7; 8 bases fit TRBD2. Germline V CDR1 and CDR2: LGHNA, YNFKEQ. V lost 3 bases to trimming and J lost 5 bases; unmatched junction nucleotides: 3. CDR3 length: 13 amino acids. CDR3 DNA sequence: TGTGCCAGCAGCCACCGGGGGGGGGACGAGCAGTACTTC. It codes for CASSHRGGDEQYF.

This clonotype was counted many times. The chain has TRBV12-3 or TRBV12-4 and TRBJ1-2, with D possibly being TRBD1 (5 bases). With 7 bases removed from V and 4 bases from J, the gap between germline ends came to 16 bases. The CDR3 is made up of 14 amino acids. CDR3 loop: CASIISDRPYGYTF. The CDR3 region has the DNA TGTGCCAGCATCATAAGTGACAGACCCTATGGCTACACCTTC.

This clonotype was counted ten times or more. The chain couples TRBV15 to TRBJ1-1, with 7 positions matching TRBD1. With 2 bases clipped from V and 1 base from J, the junction kept 1 base outside the gene matches. This CDR3 region has 14 residues. The germline V gene has CDR1 LNHNV and CDR2 YYDKDF (reference sequence). In DNA, the CDR3 is TGTGCCACCAGCAGATACAGGGGGAACACTGAAGCTTTCTTT. Protein: CATSRYRGNTEAFF.

This clonotype was seen at least ten times. The J gene is TRBJ2-3, the V gene TRBV9; the match to TRBD1 covers 9 bases. Germline trimming cut 1 base from V and 0 bases from J; bases unmatched to any gene: 12. Looked up from germline, CDR1 is SGDLS and CDR2 is YYNGEE. The CDR3 length is 19 residues. CDR3 sequence reads: CASSVQIGGGTGSTDTQYF. CDR3 DNA: TGTGCCAGCAGCGTACAGATCGGTGGAGGGACAGGGAGCACAGATACGCAGTATTTT.

This clonotype was seen at least ten times. This chain joins TRBV5-1 and TRBJ2-3, with a tentative D call TRBD1 (5 bases). V lost 2 bases and J 2 bases, leaving 9 bases between the germline ends. Germline lookup yields CDR1 SGHRS and CDR2 YFSETQ. The CDR3 sequence is 14 residues long. In DNA, the CDR3 is TGCGCCAGCAGCTTCGACAGCTACACAGATACGCAGTATTTT. This sequence encodes CASSFDSYTDTQYF.

This clonotype was observed many times. The chain couples TRBV12-3 or TRBV12-4 to TRBJ1-5; TRBD1 matches 7 bases. After removal of 7 bases from V and 5 bases from J, the junction contained 5 bases not matched to a gene. The CDR3 has 13 amino acids. The CDR3 spells CASTGTADQPQHF. CDR3 bases: TGTGCCAGCACCGGGACAGCCGATCAGCCCCAGCATTTT.

This clonotype was picked up many times. CDR3 in DNA: TGCGCCAGCAGCGAAAGGGACAGGGGGATCGCCTACGAGCAGTACTTC. It specifies CASSERDRGIAYEQYF. The chain links TRBV5-1 to TRBJ2-7; TRBD1 matches 11 bases. The trim removed 4 bases at V and 2 bases at J, leaving 8 bases unmatched. The germline V gene has CDR1 SGHRS and CDR2 YFSETQ. CDR3 length equals 16 residues.

Many counts were recorded for this clonotype. The V call is TRBV7-9, the J call TRBJ2-1; 9 positions match TRBD2. The CDR3 is 15 amino acids. The junction had 7 bases not matched to a gene; V was cut back by 1 base and J by 9 bases. In germline, CDR1 is SEHNR, CDR2 FQNEAQ (reference sequence). CDR3 protein: CASSLVAGADGEQFF. The CDR3 DNA reads as TGTGCCAGCAGCTTAGTAGCGGGGGCCGATGGTGAGCAGTTCTTC.

The table lists this clonotype with many counts. J is TRBJ2-5 and V is TRBV5-6; no clear D gene. CDR1 and CDR2 (germline): SGHDT, YYEEEE. This CDR3 region has 15 residues. Trimming pared 4 bases from V and 1 base from J, leaving 14 bases between. The CDR3 sequence is CASSQVGYLQETQYF. For the CDR3, the DNA is TGTGCCAGCAGCCAGGTGGGATACCTCCAAGAGACCCAGTACTTC.

The sample holds many counts of this clonotype. The genes are TRBV5-1 and TRBJ1-4; TRBD1 is a possible D gene (5 bases). Germline CDR1 SGHRS, CDR2 YFSETQ. CDR3 size: 16 residues. V gave up 0 bases and J gave up 2 bases, with 11 bases separating them. The CDR3 bases are TGCGCCAGCAGCTTGGCCGGAGCAGGGACTAATGAAAAACTGTTTTTT. Translation: CASSLAGAGTNEKLFF.

Ten or more counts support this clonotype. The rearrangement links TRBV20-1 to TRBJ1-1; the D is unclear. Germline V gene data show CDR1 as DFQATT and CDR2 as SNEGSKA (reference sequence). The CDR3 has 13 residues. V was trimmed by 2 bases and J by 1 base, leaving 8 bases between them. The CDR3 spells CSARSGPNTEAFF. The CDR3 bases are TGCAGTGCTAGAAGTGGCCCGAACACTGAAGCTTTCTTT.

The chain has TRBV7-2 and TRBJ2-3; D is ambiguous. Trimming removed 4 bases at V and 6 bases at J, with 8 bases between. This CDR3 region has 12 residues. CDR1 is SGHTA and CDR2 is FQGNSA in the germline V gene. The CDR3 region is CASSWMGDTQYF. The CDR3 bases are TGTGCCAGCAGCTGGATGGGGGATACGCAGTATTTT.

Many counts were recorded for this clonotype. V and J are TRBV6-2 or TRBV6-3 and TRBJ2-1; tentative D call: TRBD2 (6 bases). The length of the CDR3 is 19 residues. The V gene lost 1 base and the J gene lost 0 bases, with 19 bases spanning the gap. The germline V gene has CDR1 MNHEY and CDR2 SVGEGT. CDR3 residues: CASSYYRGSGRGSYNEQFF. CDR3 coding DNA: TGTGCCAGCAGTTACTACCGGGGGTCTGGGCGGGGCTCCTACAATGAGCAGTTCTTC.

This clonotype was found many times. V and J are TRBV6-4 and TRBJ2-1, with 13 positions matching TRBD2. The V gene end was trimmed by 5 bases and the J gene end by 0 bases; junction bases not matched to a gene: 4. Germline CDR1 reads MRHNA; CDR2 reads SNTAGT. CDR3 length equals 17 residues. The CDR3 bases are TGTGCCAGCAGTAGGACTAGCGGGGGCCTCTCCTACAATGAGCAGTTCTTC. It is translated as CASSRTSGGLSYNEQFF.

This clonotype came up many times. The chain uses TRBV5-1 and TRBJ2-3; 8 bases match TRBD1. V lost 5 bases, J lost 7 bases, and 9 bases stayed unmatched. Germline CDR1 SGHRS, CDR2 YFSETQ. The CDR3 sequence is 14 residues long. This chain's CDR3 is CASRVQDRENTQYF. CDR3 nucleotides: TGCGCCAGCAGAGTTCAGGACAGGGAGAATACGCAGTATTTT.

The table lists this clonotype with many counts. The chain links TRBV29-1 to TRBJ2-7; tentatively, D is TRBD1 (6 bases). Trimming pared 6 bases from V and 2 bases from J, leaving 11 bases between. The CDR3 sequence is 12 residues long. Germline CDR1 SQVTM, CDR2 ANQGSEA. The CDR3 DNA reads TGCAGCGTCAGGGGCCCCACCTACGAGCAGTACTTC. Its translation: CSVRGPTYEQYF.